The 13 T cell receptor beta chains below come from one sample, sequenced in a study of beta chain features in type 1 diabetes. Overall study findings and caveats: Moderate yet significant TCRB CDR3 shortening was seen in Type 1 diabetes patients in all four CD4+ subsets.

Sequencing targeted expressed TCRB transcripts, as all isolated RNA had been reverse transcribed. Using immunoSEQ multiplex PCR, the repertoire was profiled, and TCRdb retains in-frame clones only, with some absent. The sample yields about 260,000 clones, roughly 20% seen once. These receptors lack a known antigen. The source material was naive CD4+ T cells from blood. The receptors were gathered from a middle-aged woman with type 1 diabetes.

The rearrangement joins TRBV7-9 to TRBJ1-4; the D is unclear. The CDR3 consists of 14 residues. V lost 3 bases, J lost 6 bases, and 11 bases lay in between. The germline gives CDR1 SEHNR, CDR2 FQNEAQ (reference sequence). The CDR3: CASSLPGAYEKLFF. CDR3 nucleotides: TGTGCCAGCAGCTTGCCGGGTGCTTATGAAAAACTGTTTTTT.

V and J are TRBV2 and TRBJ1-1; no definite D call. The germline V gene encodes CDR1 SNHLY and CDR2 FYNNEI. The CDR3 is 11 residues long. V shed 3 bases and J shed 5 bases, with 4 bases lying between them. CDR3 sequence (DNA): TGTGCCAGCAGTGACGAGACTGAAGCTTTCTTT. It translates to CASSDETEAFF.

V and J are TRBV5-1 and TRBJ2-7, with a tentative D call TRBD1 (7 bases). The CDR3 totals 13 residues. The germline V gene has CDR1 SGHRS and CDR2 YFSETQ. Between the trimmed V and J ends, which lost 4 bases and 6 bases, there was a span of 14 bases. The CDR3: CASSLGRGAEQYF. In nucleotides, the CDR3 is TGCGCCAGCAGCCTAGGCAGGGGGGCCGAGCAGTACTTC.

The chain has TRBV18 and TRBJ1-2; possible D gene TRBD1, 5 bases. From germline, CDR1 is KGHSH and CDR2 LQKENI. CDR3 length: 13 residues. V was trimmed by 5 bases and J by 5 bases, leaving 12 bases between them. The CDR3, as DNA: TGTGCCAGCTCATCGACAGCGGGATATGGCTACACCTTC. It translates to CASSSTAGYGYTF.

This chain joins TRBV7-9 and TRBJ2-7, with TRBD1 matching over 8 bases. J gave up 1 base and V 5 bases, and 4 bases lay outside the gene matches. Germline V gives CDR1 SEHNR, CDR2 FQNEAQ (reference sequence). The CDR3 consists of 14 residues. The CDR3 bases are TGTGCCAGCAGCGAACAGGGGGTTTCCTACGAGCAGTACTTC. Encoded protein: CASSEQGVSYEQYF.

The chain employs TRBV4-1 and TRBJ1-4; weak D call: TRBD1 (5 bases). This CDR3 comprises 13 residues. CDR1 MGHRA and CDR2 YSYEKL come from the germline V gene. The V end lost 1 base, the J end lost 7 bases, and 7 bases lay between the germline ends. The CDR3 is CASSQVTVEKLFF. The CDR3 coding sequence is TGCGCCAGCAGCCAAGTGACAGTTGAAAAACTGTTTTTT.

This clone was observed a handful of times. The rearrangement uses TRBV7-8 and TRBJ2-1; 7 bases map to TRBD2. Germline V CDR1 and CDR2: SGHVS, FQNEAQ. J gave up 0 bases and V 4 bases, and 3 bases lay outside the gene matches. The CDR3 length is 15 residues. The CDR3 here is CASSWTSTSYNEQFF. CDR3 DNA sequence: TGTGCCAGCAGCTGGACTAGTACCTCCTACAATGAGCAGTTCTTC.

The V call is TRBV29-1, the J call TRBJ1-5; D possibly corresponds to TRBD1 (5 bases). CDR1 is SQVTM, CDR2 ANQGSEA, per germline. V shed 4 bases and J shed 5 bases, with 9 bases lying between them. The CDR3 contains 12 residues. The CDR3 DNA reads TGCAGCGTTGCAGGGCAGGATCAGCCCCAGCATTTT. This codes for CSVAGQDQPQHF.

Only a few counts were recorded for this clone. The V gene is TRBV6-6, the J gene TRBJ1-1; D gene unclear. CDR3 size: 13 residues. Trimming cost V 2 bases and J 5 bases, with 9 bases left between them. Per germline, CDR1 MNHNY and CDR2 SVGAGI (reference sequence). The CDR3, as DNA: TGTGCCAGCAGTTACCCAGAAAGTACTGAAGCTTTCTTT. Its protein product is CASSYPESTEAFF.

The V gene is TRBV18, the J gene TRBJ1-5, with no clear D. Germline CDR1 and CDR2: KGHSH and LQKENI. V dropped 3 bases and J dropped 6 bases, with 12 bases sitting between them. This CDR3 contains 14 residues. The DNA of the CDR3 is TGTGCCAGCTCACCTCTAAAAGGGAGTCAGCCCCAGCATTTT. Protein sequence: CASSPLKGSQPQHF.

The chain has TRBV6-5 and TRBJ2-3, with 10 bases identical to TRBD1. Germline V gives CDR1 MNHEY, CDR2 SVGAGI. CDR3 size: 16 residues. J lost 1 base, V lost 2 bases, and 3 bases had no gene match. CDR3 in amino acids: CASSYTGTGGTDTQYF. DNA for the CDR3: TGTGCCAGCAGTTACACAGGGACAGGGGGCACAGATACGCAGTATTTT.

This clone was counted between two and nine times. The rearrangement links TRBV9 to TRBJ1-1; D call uncertain. This CDR3 region has 12 residues. V was pared by 4 bases and J by 6 bases, with 10 bases between. The germline V gene has CDR1 SGDLS and CDR2 YYNGEE. Here the CDR3 reads CASSQSGSEAFF. The DNA of the CDR3 is TGTGCCAGCAGCCAGAGCGGTTCTGAAGCTTTCTTT.

This clone occurred a few times. This chain uses TRBV7-9 with TRBJ2-7; TRBD1 matches 9 bases. The CDR3 has 15 amino acids. Germline-derived CDR1 and CDR2 are SEHNR and FQNEAQ (reference sequence). The trim removed 5 bases at V and 1 base at J, leaving 6 bases unmatched. CDR3 nucleotides: TGTGCCAGCAGCCCAGGACAGGGGTGGTCCTACGAGCAGTACTTC. Encoded protein: CASSPGQGWSYEQYF.